The T cell receptor (beta chain) under discussion was sequenced for a study of cytomegalovirus exposure and HLA in healthy donors. Study findings and constraints: The study labeled roughly 160 TCR beta chains cytomegalovirus-associated. As a later analysis showed, several of the most significant clusters appeared to be linked to common viral pathogens. When analyzed later, a missense DCLRE1C variant was found to be linked to TCR beta V- and J-gene trimming.

As regards this clone: Its matching antigen is unknown.

PCR amplification relied on 60 Vbeta primers (plus 13 Jbeta primers). Profiled with immunoSEQ multiplex PCR; TCRdb holds only in-frame clones, not every one. The profile shows more than 100,000 clones, around 76% of them singletons. CDR3 length: 12 residues. From germline, CDR1 is SGHDT and CDR2 YYEEEE. The V end lost 2 bases, the J end lost 6 bases, and 8 bases lay between the germline ends. Sequences were obtained from PBMCs. The origin of this receptor is a man aged 55-75 years in good health and CMV-seropositive. The chain couples TRBV5-6 to TRBJ1-1; D might be TRBD1 (5 bases). The CDR3 nucleotides read TGTGCCAGCAGCTTAGGGGCGCCTGAAGCTTTCTTT. It specifies CASSLGAPEAFF.